The rows below give T cell receptor beta chains drawn from one sample of a study of blood T cell repertoires in COVID-19. Assay: immunoSEQ multiplex PCR; the TCRdb copy retains only in-frame clones and omits some. Of 200,000 to 300,000 clones in the sample, 85% to 90% were seen once. Sequenced material: peripheral blood. The receptor set was obtained from a woman in her thirties or forties with acute or convalescent COVID-19. The CDR3 runs from the conserved cysteine through the conserved F or W. The order of the fields is clone size, D gene, J gene, V gene, CDR3 protein, CDR3 DNA. A D gene is named only where the DNA matches it firmly. Clone size is shown for a subset of rows, as once, few, many or a class of expanded clone.

>few|TRBD1|TRBJ1-1|TRBV4-1
CASSLQGVNEAFF
TGCGCCAGCAGCCTGCAGGGGGTAAATGAAGCTTTCTTT
>.|TRBD2|TRBJ2-5|TRBV7-3
CASSLTGLVSETQYF
TGTGCCAGCAGCTTAACGGGACTAGTGAGCGAGACCCAGTACTTC
>.|TRBD1|TRBJ1-5|TRBV5-6
CASSGTGGGNQPQHF
TGTGCCAGCAGCGGGACAGGGGGAGGCAATCAGCCCCAGCATTTT
>.|.|TRBJ2-6|TRBV19
CASSIRGRTGANVLTF
TGTGCCAGTAGTATAAGGGGAAGGACTGGGGCCAACGTCCTGACTTTC
>.|TRBD1|TRBJ1-3|TRBV7-9
CASSYPPPNRGPPYF
TGTGCCAGCAGCTACCCGCCGCCTAACAGGGGGCCCCCATATTTT
>.|.|TRBJ1-1|TRBV12-3/TRBV12-4
CASGRNTEAFF
TGTGCCAGCGGGCGGAACACTGAAGCTTTCTTT
>.|.|TRBJ1-5|TRBV2
CASSEARVDQPQHF
TGTGCCAGCAGTGAAGCCCGGGTCGATCAGCCCCAGCATTTT
>.|.|TRBJ2-5|TRBV13
CASSGLATGTQYF
TGTGCCAGCAGCGGGCTGGCGACCGGGACCCAGTACTTC
>.|TRBD1|TRBJ1-6|TRBV18
CASSPVVPGQGNSPLHF
TGTGCCAGCTCACCAGTGGTTCCGGGACAGGGAAATTCACCCCTCCACTTT
>.|.|TRBJ1-4|TRBV29-1
CSVAGVGEKLFF
TGCAGCGTTGCAGGGGTTGGTGAAAAACTGTTTTTT
>.|TRBD1|TRBJ1-2|TRBV12-3/TRBV12-4
CASSQTGGDGYTF
TGTGCCAGCAGTCAGACAGGGGGCGACGGCTACACCTTC
>.|TRBD1|TRBJ2-1|TRBV3-1/TRBV3-2
CASRSTGTGVNEQFF
TGTGCCAGCAGGTCCACCGGGACAGGGGTCAATGAGCAGTTCTTC
>.|.|TRBJ1-2|TRBV7-9
CASGSGVNYGYTF
TGTGCCAGCGGGTCAGGGGTTAACTATGGCTACACCTTC
>.|TRBD1|TRBJ1-6|TRBV5-1
CASSLDRGVGSPLHF
TGCGCCAGCAGCTTGGACAGGGGAGTAGGGTCACCCCTCCACTTT
>.|.|TRBJ1-2|TRBV18
CASLLGGNYGYTF
TGTGCCAGCTTACTCGGGGGGAACTATGGCTACACCTTC
>.|.|TRBJ2-1|TRBV18
CASSPPQRGGLYNEQFF
TGTGCCAGCTCACCCCCCCAGAGGGGGGGGCTATACAATGAGCAGTTCTTC
>.|.|TRBJ1-5|TRBV29-1
CSVATAFNQPQHF
TGCAGCGTCGCGACAGCCTTCAATCAGCCCCAGCATTTT
>once|TRBD1|TRBJ1-2|TRBV14
CASSQTDRGYYGYTF
TGTGCCAGCAGCCAGACGGACAGGGGGTACTATGGCTACACCTTC
>.|.|TRBJ1-4|TRBV6-5
CASSTLAGFREKLFF
TGTGCCAGCAGCACACTGGCAGGGTTTCGGGAAAAACTGTTTTTT
>.|.|TRBJ1-5|TRBV27
CASSFEHNQPQHF
TGTGCCAGCAGTTTTGAACACAATCAGCCCCAGCATTTT
>.|.|TRBJ1-1|TRBV30
CAWSVLVNTEAFF
TGTGCCTGGAGTGTACTGGTGAACACTGAAGCTTTCTTT
>.|.|TRBJ1-5|TRBV19
CASSQEVRQPQHF
TGTGCCAGTAGCCAAGAGGTTCGTCAGCCCCAGCATTTT
>.|TRBD1|TRBJ2-3|TRBV27
CASSLYGTGPTDTQYF
TGTGCCAGCAGTTTATATGGGACAGGGCCCACAGATACGCAGTATTTT
>.|.|TRBJ1-1|TRBV10-2
CASRGDAGGTEAFF
TGCGCCAGCAGGGGGGACGCCGGGGGGACTGAAGCTTTCTTT
>once|TRBD1|TRBJ1-5|TRBV6-6
CASSGGTGNQPQHF
TGTGCCAGCAGTGGAGGGACAGGGAATCAGCCCCAGCATTTT
>.|.|TRBJ2-3|TRBV5-1
CASSSRTEITDTQYF
TGCGCCAGCAGCTCGCGGACAGAAATCACAGATACGCAGTATTTT
>.|TRBD1|TRBJ1-6|TRBV9
CASSVGGTGNYNSPLHF
TGTGCCAGCAGCGTAGGTGGGACAGGGAACTATAATTCACCCCTCCACTTT
>few|.|TRBJ1-6|TRBV2
CASSLRGNTPLHF
TGTGCCAGCAGTCTCAGAGGGAATACACCCCTCCACTTT
>.|TRBD1|TRBJ1-1|TRBV27
CASSFRTGVTEAFF
TGTGCCAGCAGTTTTCGGACAGGGGTAACTGAAGCTTTCTTT
>.|.|TRBJ2-3|TRBV5-1
CASSLEVGATDTQYF
TGCGCCAGCAGCTTGGAGGTAGGGGCCACAGATACGCAGTATTTT
>.|.|TRBJ2-2|TRBV9
CASSAPRGELFF
TGTGCCAGCAGCGCCCCGAGAGGGGAGCTGTTTTTT
>.|.|TRBJ1-3|TRBV5-8
CASSFWGVGNTIYF
TGTGCCAGCAGCTTCTGGGGCGTCGGAAACACCATATATTTT
>.|TRBD1|TRBJ1-5|TRBV2
CASSEALDRGERNQPQHF
TGTGCCAGCAGTGAAGCGCTGGACAGGGGTGAGAGGAATCAGCCCCAGCATTTT
>.|TRBD1|TRBJ2-5|TRBV7-3
CASSPDRGRKETQYF
TGTGCCAGCAGCCCAGACAGGGGTCGTAAGGAGACCCAGTACTTC
>few|.|TRBJ1-2|TRBV5-1
CASSSPGASNYGYTF
TGCGCCAGCAGCTCCCCAGGGGCCTCTAACTATGGCTACACCTTC
>.|.|TRBJ1-6|TRBV10-3
CAISEARGGNSPLHF
TGTGCCATCAGTGAAGCGAGGGGGGGTAATTCACCCCTCCACTTT
>.|.|TRBJ1-2|TRBV6-4
CASSASGAGYTF
TGTGCCAGCAGTGCCTCGGGGGCTGGCTACACCTTC
>.|TRBD1|TRBJ1-5|TRBV12-5
CASGLVPGTASNQPQHF
TGTGCTAGTGGTTTGGTACCGGGGACAGCGAGCAATCAGCCCCAGCATTTT
>.|.|TRBJ1-6|TRBV5-5
CASSSSSTPGPLHF
TGTGCCAGCAGCTCCTCTTCAACTCCGGGACCCCTCCACTTT
>once|.|TRBJ1-4|TRBV5-4
CASSASATTTNEKLFF
TGTGCCAGCAGTGCGTCGGCGACTACAACTAATGAAAAACTGTTTTTT
>.|.|TRBJ1-2|TRBV11-2
CASSLGPTRTAYGYTF
TGTGCCAGCAGCTTAGGCCCGACTCGCACCGCCTATGGCTACACCTTC
>.|TRBD1|TRBJ1-2|TRBV7-2
CASSFRDSNYGYTF
TGTGCCAGCAGCTTCCGGGACAGCAACTATGGCTACACCTTC
>.|.|TRBJ1-4|TRBV5-1
CASSLQSGNEKLFF
TGCGCCAGCAGCTTACAGTCCGGTAATGAAAAACTGTTTTTT
>once|.|TRBJ1-2|TRBV12-3/TRBV12-4
CAVRDTTNYGYTF
TGTGCCGTCCGGGACACCACTAACTATGGCTACACCTTC
>once|TRBD1|TRBJ1-1|TRBV5-8
CASSYTDRGEAFF
TGTGCCAGCAGCTATACCGACAGGGGAGAAGCTTTCTTT
>.|TRBD2|TRBJ2-2|TRBV9
CASSATSGAVRAGELFF
TGTGCCAGCAGCGCAACTAGCGGGGCCGTCCGGGCCGGGGAGCTGTTTTTT
>.|.|TRBJ1-2|TRBV6-5
CASSSPGYGYTF
TGTGCCAGCAGCAGCCCGGGCTATGGCTACACCTTC
>.|.|TRBJ1-1|TRBV19
CASSIRTGNTEAFF
TGTGCCAGTAGTATACGGACGGGAAACACTGAAGCTTTCTTT
>.|TRBD2|TRBJ2-4|TRBV24-1
CATREGPSGGGLAKNIQYF
TGTGCCACCAGAGAGGGACCTTCCGGGGGGGGGCTAGCCAAAAACATTCAGTACTTC
>.|TRBD1|TRBJ2-4|TRBV19
CASSIDHGTGINLAKNIQYF
TGTGCCAGTAGTATAGATCACGGGACAGGGATCAATCTAGCCAAAAACATTCAGTACTTC
>.|TRBD1|TRBJ1-5|TRBV19
CASKNRGDQPQHF
TGTGCCAGTAAAAACAGGGGGGATCAGCCCCAGCATTTT
>.|TRBD1|TRBJ1-2|TRBV3-1/TRBV3-2
CASSQTGEGGYTF
TGTGCCAGCAGCCAGACAGGGGAGGGTGGCTACACCTTC
>.|.|TRBJ2-6|TRBV21-1
CASSKLWGLSSGANVLTF
TGTGCCAGCAGCAAACTTTGGGGACTGAGCTCTGGGGCCAACGTCCTGACTTTC
>.|.|TRBJ2-5|TRBV2
CASRGDFQETQYF
TGTGCCAGCAGGGGGGACTTCCAAGAGACCCAGTACTTC
>.|TRBD1|TRBJ1-1|TRBV5-1
CASSLGAGQGTEAFF
TGCGCCAGCAGCTTGGGGGCTGGACAGGGAACTGAAGCTTTCTTT
>.|.|TRBJ1-4|TRBV6-5
CASRRGGQGEKLFF
TGTGCCAGCCGGCGGGGGGGACAAGGCGAAAAACTGTTTTTT
>.|.|TRBJ1-5|TRBV6-6
CASSMEGRGNQPQHF
TGTGCCAGCAGCATGGAGGGGAGGGGCAATCAGCCCCAGCATTTT
>few|.|TRBJ1-1|TRBV18
CASSAAGNTEAFF
TGTGCCAGCTCAGCAGCGGGGAACACTGAAGCTTTCTTT
>.|.|TRBJ2-3|TRBV6-5
CASKRADTQYF
TGTGCCAGCAAGCGGGCAGATACGCAGTATTTT